The 16 T cell receptor beta chains below were found in one sample sequenced in a study of monozygotic twins with cystic fibrosis. This table comes from immunoSEQ multiplex PCR, and its TCRdb copy is limited to in-frame clones, with some not included. Here the sample spans 34,000 or so clones, 75% to 95% being singletons. What was sequenced was blood. These receptors came from a boy between 2 and 15 years old with cystic fibrosis.

J is TRBJ2-3 and V is TRBV9; 7 bases fit TRBD1. Germline V gene data show CDR1 as SGDLS and CDR2 as YYNGEE. The V gene end was trimmed by 3 bases and the J gene end by 3 bases; junction bases not matched to a gene: 7. The CDR3 sequence is 15 residues long. The CDR3 nucleotides are TGTGCCAGCAGCGAACAGGGACAGTCAACAGATACGCAGTATTTT. Translating it yields CASSEQGQSTDTQYF.

V usage is TRBV6-5 and J usage is TRBJ1-5, with TRBD1 matching over 7 bases. After removal of 5 bases from V and 7 bases from J, the junction contained 11 bases not matched to a gene. From germline, CDR1 is MNHEY and CDR2 SVGAGI. The CDR3 has 15 amino acids. The CDR3 loop is CASSISGGNKQPQHF. The CDR3 DNA reads TGTGCCAGCAGTATATCAGGGGGAAATAAGCAGCCCCAGCATTTT.

The V and J genes are TRBV7-2 and TRBJ1-5, with D unclear. Trimming removed 3 bases at V and 6 bases at J, with 6 bases between. The CDR3 length is 12 residues. Germline lookup yields CDR1 SGHTA and CDR2 FQGNSA. CDR3 sequence reads: CASSFRSQPQHF. CDR3 in DNA: TGTGCCAGCAGCTTCCGGAGTCAGCCCCAGCATTTT.

This rearrangement joins TRBV6-6 to TRBJ2-2; D possibly corresponds to TRBD1 (5 bases). Looked up from germline, CDR1 is MNHNY and CDR2 is SVGAGI (reference sequence). V lost 5 bases and J 1 base, leaving 14 bases between the germline ends. CDR3 length equals 16 residues. This chain's CDR3 is CASSPLGAENTGELFF. CDR3 nucleotide sequence: TGTGCCAGCAGTCCCCTAGGGGCGGAGAACACCGGGGAGCTGTTTTTT.

The chain uses TRBV5-1 and TRBJ2-3; D not certain. Trimming removed 0 bases from V and 10 bases from J, with 12 bases in between. CDR3 size: 13 residues. Germline V gives CDR1 SGHRS, CDR2 YFSETQ. Here the CDR3 reads CASSLGDTMAQYF. The DNA for the CDR3 is TGCGCCAGCAGCTTGGGCGACACGATGGCGCAGTATTTT.

CDR3 loop: CASSLFGQANEKLFF. Written as DNA, the CDR3 is TGTGCCAGCAGCTTATTCGGACAGGCTAATGAAAAACTGTTTTTT. The rearrangement links TRBV13 to TRBJ1-4, with 7 bases that match TRBD1. The CDR3 runs 15 residues. With 2 bases clipped from V and 3 bases from J, the junction kept 3 bases outside the gene matches. The germline CDR1 and CDR2 sequences are PRHDT and FYEKMQ (reference sequence).

The chain recombines TRBV7-8 with TRBJ2-6; 9 positions match TRBD1. From germline, CDR1 is SGHVS and CDR2 FQNEAQ. CDR3 length equals 19 residues. The trim removed 3 bases at V and 0 bases at J, leaving 9 bases unmatched. CDR3 amino acids: CASSFHSRDRVSGANVLTF. The DNA of the CDR3 is TGTGCCAGCAGCTTCCACTCCAGGGACAGGGTCTCTGGGGCCAACGTCCTGACTTTC. Filled out from reference TRBV7-8 and TRBJ2-6, the complete variable domain reads GAGVSQSPRYKVAKRGQDVALRCDPISGHVSLFWYQQALGQGPEFLTYFQNEAQLDKSGLPSDRFFAERPEGSVSTLKIQRTQQEDSAVYLCASSFHSRDRVSGANVLTFGAGSRLTVL.

The chain combines TRBV27 with TRBJ1-1, with TRBD1 as a possible D gene (5 bases). V was clipped by 5 bases and J by 1 base, with 8 bases between them. Germline CDR1 reads MNHEY; CDR2 reads SMNVEV (reference sequence). The CDR3 has 13 amino acids. The CDR3 loop is CASSPQGNTEAFF. The CDR3 coding sequence is TGTGCCAGCAGTCCCCAGGGGAACACTGAAGCTTTCTTT.

V gene TRBV4-2 combines with J gene TRBJ1-1, with 7 bases matching TRBD1. The CDR3 covers 13 residues. The trim removed 1 base at V and 10 bases at J, leaving 6 bases unmatched. In germline, CDR1 is LGHNA, CDR2 YNFKEQ. This CDR3 reads CASSQGQGQGAFF. Written as DNA, the CDR3 is TGTGCCAGCAGCCAAGGACAGGGTCAGGGAGCTTTCTTT.

The chain employs TRBV29-1 and TRBJ1-2, with a weak D call TRBD1 (5 bases). Deletions cut 2 bases from V and 1 base from J, with 11 bases between. From germline, CDR1 is SQVTM and CDR2 ANQGSEA. CDR3 size: 14 residues. CDR3 DNA sequence: TGCAGCGTTGAACTGAGGGGTAGTAACTATGGCTACACCTTC. Translated: CSVELRGSNYGYTF. Combining the CDR3 with reference TRBV29-1 and TRBJ1-2 gives the whole variable domain SAVISQKPSRDICQRGTSLTIQCQVDSQVTMMFWYRQQPGQSLTLIATANQGSEATYESGFVIDKFPISRPNLTFSTLTVSNMSPEDSSIYLCSVELRGSNYGYTFGSGTRLTVV.

J is TRBJ1-2 and V is TRBV19, with 10 bases aligning to TRBD1. V lost 3 bases and J lost 2; bases outside the gene matches: 3. This CDR3 has 15 amino acids. Germline V gives CDR1 LNHDA, CDR2 SQIVND (reference sequence). The CDR3 coding sequence is TGTGCCAGTAGTATCCAGGACAGGGGGAACTATGGCTACACCTTC. Its translation: CASSIQDRGNYGYTF.

The gene calls are TRBV15 and TRBJ1-1; D unresolved. Germline V gene lookup returns CDR1 LNHNV and CDR2 YYDKDF (reference sequence). The ends were cut back, 1 base at V and 4 bases at J, with 7 bases in the middle. This CDR3 is 13 amino acids long. The CDR3 DNA reads TGTGCCACCAGCAGAGGGCGAGGCACTGAAGCTTTCTTT. Amino acid sequence: CATSRGRGTEAFF.

The count of this clone is one. The CDR3 spells CASESRTGLNTEAFF. The DNA for the CDR3 is TGTGCCAGCGAAAGTCGAACAGGGCTCAACACTGAAGCTTTCTTT. The chain couples TRBV6-5 to TRBJ1-1; possible D gene TRBD1, 6 bases. CDR1 and CDR2 (germline): MNHEY, SVGAGI. This CDR3 comprises 15 residues. V shed 8 bases and J shed 2 bases, with 18 bases lying between them.

For the CDR3, the DNA is TGTGCCAGCAGCTTACCGGGGGGCGGAGATACGCAGTATTTT. It specifies CASSLPGGGDTQYF. This chain uses TRBV11-2 with TRBJ2-3; tentatively, D is TRBD2 (7 bases). The germline CDR1 and CDR2 sequences are SGHAT and FQNNGV. CDR3 size: 14 residues. V lost 2 bases, J lost 5 bases, and 11 bases lay in between. The full variable domain, completed using reference TRBV11-2 and TRBJ2-3, is EAGVAQSPRYKIIEKRQSVAFWCNPISGHATLYWYQQILGQGPKLLIQFQNNGVVDDSQLPKDRFSAERLKGVDSTLKIQPAKLEDSAVYLCASSLPGGGDTQYFGPGTRLTVL.

About this clone: One end of the junction is discordant with germline, which a read error may explain. The chain joins TRBV7-7 to TRBJ2-5; D uncertain. Germline lookup yields CDR1 SSHAT and CDR2 FNYEAQ (reference sequence). This CDR3 region has 13 residues. The CDR3 protein is CASSPDSTETQYF. CDR3 nucleotide sequence: TGTGCTAGCAGCCCCGACTCGACGGAGACCCAGTACTTC.

This chain joins TRBV7-2 and TRBJ1-3; 8 nucleotides agree with TRBD1. J lost 3 bases, V lost 5 bases, and 6 bases had no gene match. The V gene's germline CDR1 is SGHTA and CDR2 FQGNSA. CDR3 length: 15 amino acids. The CDR3 spells CASSQTGVYGNTIYF. CDR3 in DNA: TGTGCCAGCAGCCAGACAGGGGTGTATGGAAACACCATATATTTT.